Listed below are T cell receptor beta chains from one sample, sequenced in a study of T cells in Graves' hyperthyroidism and ophthalmopathy. Each CDR3 protein is one row after TCRdb ran MiXCR on the multiplex PCR reads. The top ten hold around 4.5% of the sample, which has fewer than 650,000 distinct CDR3 sequences, approximately 14% seen once. Sequenced input: blood. All receptors derive from a woman in her thirties or forties with Graves' ophthalmopathy. The CDR3 runs from the conserved cysteine through the conserved F or W. The D gene is left open where the match is weak. Some rows mark clone size as missing; the rest say once, few, many or name a class of expanded clone.

CDR3 protein: CASSQDRGGSGYTF
CDR3 DNA: TGCGCCAGCAGCCAAGATCGGGGTGGGTCTGGCTACACCTTC
clone size: few
V gene: TRBV4-3
J gene: TRBJ1-2
D gene: NA

CDR3 protein: CASSLSPGGDRVAFF
CDR3 DNA: TGTGCCAGCAGTCTATCCCCAGGCGGCGACAGGGTAGCTTTCTTT
clone size: few
V gene: TRBV28
J gene: TRBJ1-1
D gene: TRBD1

CDR3 protein: CASSLAGFTEAFF
CDR3 DNA: TGTGCCAGCAGCTTAGCCGGGTTCACTGAAGCTTTCTTT
clone size: many
V gene: TRBV11-2
J gene: TRBJ1-1
D gene: NA

CDR3 protein: CASSLSQGGSREAFF
CDR3 DNA: TGTGCCAGCAGTTTATCCCAAGGGGGTTCCCGTGAAGCTTTCTTT
clone size: many
V gene: TRBV28
J gene: TRBJ1-1
D gene: NA

CDR3 protein: CAISEMKGRPQETQYF
CDR3 DNA: TGTGCCATCAGTGAAATGAAGGGGCGCCCCCAAGAGACCCAGTACTTC
clone size: many
V gene: TRBV10-3
J gene: TRBJ2-5
D gene: NA

CDR3 protein: CASSPGRSGTYEQYF
CDR3 DNA: TGTGCCAGCAGCCCCGGACGGAGCGGTACCTACGAGCAGTACTTC
clone size: few
V gene: TRBV9
J gene: TRBJ2-7
D gene: NA

CDR3 protein: CASNLQGVDTEAFF
CDR3 DNA: TGTGCCAGTAATCTACAGGGGGTCGACACTGAAGCTTTCTTT
clone size: many
V gene: TRBV19
J gene: TRBJ1-1
D gene: TRBD1

CDR3 protein: CSASDRSSYNSPLHF
CDR3 DNA: TGCAGTGCTAGTGACAGGAGCTCCTATAATTCACCCCTCCACTTT
clone size: few
V gene: TRBV20-1
J gene: TRBJ1-6
D gene: NA

CDR3 protein: CASSDRGVGAFF
CDR3 DNA: TGTGCCAGCAGCGACAGGGGCGTGGGAGCTTTCTTT
clone size: many
V gene: TRBV2
J gene: TRBJ1-1
D gene: TRBD1

CDR3 protein: CASSSKTGGRQPQHF
CDR3 DNA: TGTGCCAGCAGTTCCAAGACAGGGGGACGCCAGCCCCAGCATTTT
clone size: NA
V gene: TRBV12-3/TRBV12-4
J gene: TRBJ1-5
D gene: TRBD1

CDR3 protein: CASSLVLGISYEQYF
CDR3 DNA: TGTGCCAGCAGCTTAGTTTTGGGAATCTCCTACGAGCAGTACTTC
clone size: many
V gene: TRBV7-2
J gene: TRBJ2-7
D gene: NA

CDR3 protein: CASSPLPGNTEAFF
CDR3 DNA: TGTGCCAGCAGTCCCCTTCCGGGTAACACTGAAGCTTTCTTT
clone size: many
V gene: TRBV11-2
J gene: TRBJ1-1
D gene: NA

CDR3 protein: CASSRDPSGNTEAFF
CDR3 DNA: TGTGCCAGCAGCCGTGACCCATCGGGAAACACTGAAGCTTTCTTT
clone size: once
V gene: TRBV12-3/TRBV12-4
J gene: TRBJ1-1
D gene: NA

CDR3 protein: CATSRDRDREVRQPQHF
CDR3 DNA: TGTGCCACCAGCAGAGACCGGGACAGGGAGGTAAGGCAGCCCCAGCATTTT
clone size: many
V gene: TRBV15
J gene: TRBJ1-5
D gene: TRBD1

CDR3 protein: CASSPQVLSLFTIYF
CDR3 DNA: TGTGCCAGCAGTCCTCAGGTTTTATCTCTCTTCACCATATATTTT
clone size: few
V gene: TRBV12-3/TRBV12-4
J gene: TRBJ1-3
D gene: NA

CDR3 protein: CASSPGTPSLSYEQYF
CDR3 DNA: TGTGCCAGCTCACCAGGGACACCTTCGCTTTCCTACGAGCAGTACTTC
clone size: NA
V gene: TRBV18
J gene: TRBJ2-7
D gene: NA

CDR3 protein: CASSLAPGRQETQYF
CDR3 DNA: TGTGCCAGCAGCTTGGCACCCGGACGACAAGAGACCCAGTACTTC
clone size: NA
V gene: TRBV11-2
J gene: TRBJ2-5
D gene: NA

CDR3 protein: CAWSFGRATGELFF
CDR3 DNA: TGTGCCTGGAGTTTCGGGAGGGCCACCGGGGAGCTGTTTTTT
clone size: few
V gene: TRBV30
J gene: TRBJ2-2
D gene: TRBD2

CDR3 protein: CSASPGLAGGPSYEQYF
CDR3 DNA: TGCAGTGCTAGTCCCGGACTAGCGGGAGGGCCTTCCTACGAGCAGTACTTC
clone size: NA
V gene: TRBV20-1
J gene: TRBJ2-7
D gene: TRBD2

CDR3 protein: CAISDPSESTDTQYF
CDR3 DNA: TGTGCCATCAGTGACCCGAGTGAGAGCACAGATACGCAGTATTTT
clone size: many
V gene: TRBV10-3
J gene: TRBJ2-3
D gene: NA

CDR3 protein: CASSLDREGETQYF
CDR3 DNA: TGTGCCAGCAGCTTAGACCGGGAGGGAGAGACCCAGTACTTC
clone size: many
V gene: TRBV11-1
J gene: TRBJ2-5
D gene: TRBD2

CDR3 protein: CASTIQGLGETQYF
CDR3 DNA: TGTGCCAGCACTATACAAGGGTTGGGAGAGACCCAGTACTTC
clone size: few
V gene: TRBV6-5
J gene: TRBJ2-5
D gene: NA

CDR3 protein: CASSPQTDYGYTF
CDR3 DNA: TGTGCCAGCAGTCCACAGACAGACTATGGCTACACCTTC
clone size: many
V gene: TRBV27
J gene: TRBJ1-2
D gene: NA

CDR3 protein: CASNIAGQGNTGELFF
CDR3 DNA: TGTGCCAGCAATATAGCGGGACAAGGGAACACCGGGGAGCTGTTTTTT
clone size: NA
V gene: TRBV28
J gene: TRBJ2-2
D gene: TRBD2

CDR3 protein: CASSGDRGYGYTF
CDR3 DNA: TGTGCCAGCAGCGGGGACAGGGGTTATGGCTACACCTTC
clone size: many
V gene: TRBV7-9
J gene: TRBJ1-2
D gene: TRBD1

CDR3 protein: CAWRTDLDTEAFF
CDR3 DNA: TGTGCCTGGAGGACAGATCTAGACACTGAAGCTTTCTTT
clone size: many
V gene: TRBV30
J gene: TRBJ1-1
D gene: NA

CDR3 protein: CASSYLYEQYF
CDR3 DNA: TGTGCCAGCAGTTACCTCTACGAGCAGTACTTC
clone size: many
V gene: TRBV6-5
J gene: TRBJ2-7
D gene: NA

CDR3 protein: CASSLAREQFF
CDR3 DNA: TGTGCCAGCAGTTTAGCGCGGGAGCAGTTCTTC
clone size: many
V gene: TRBV28
J gene: TRBJ2-1
D gene: NA

CDR3 protein: CAWKGSGNTIYF
CDR3 DNA: TGTGCCTGGAAAGGTTCTGGAAACACCATATATTTT
clone size: many
V gene: TRBV30
J gene: TRBJ1-3
D gene: NA

CDR3 protein: CASSLAGLSGELFF
CDR3 DNA: TGTGCCAGCAGCTTAGCCGGGTTAAGCGGGGAGCTGTTTTTT
clone size: NA
V gene: TRBV7-4
J gene: TRBJ2-2
D gene: NA